This T cell receptor (beta chain) was retrieved from a study of blood T cell repertoires in COVID-19. Study-level information: Donors in the United States, Italy and Spain gave samples during acute or convalescent COVID-19. PBMCs, B-cell-depleted T cells, or T cells were the source of the cDNA or gDNA that made up the material.

Sequencing was performed with immunoSEQ multiplex PCR; in TCRdb, only in-frame clones are kept and a portion is missing. The sample includes some 200,000 clones, around 89% seen only once; the top ten take under 5.5%. The V gene end was trimmed by 1 base and the J gene end by 4 bases; junction bases not matched to a gene: 1. Per germline, CDR1 GTSNPN and CDR2 SVGIG (reference sequence). The CDR3 sequence is 13 residues long. Sequenced input: peripheral blood. The receptor was derived from a woman between 40 and 50 years old with acute or convalescent COVID-19. The rearrangement links TRBV30 to TRBJ2-5; 9 bases are a match to TRBD2. CDR3 residues: CAWSGGGGETQYF. DNA for the CDR3: TGTGCCTGGAGTGGCGGGGGGGGAGAGACCCAGTACTTC. The full variable domain, with the rest looked up from reference TRBV30 and TRBJ2-5, is SQTIHQWPATLVQPVGSPLSLECTVEGTSNPNLYWYRQAAGRGLQLLFYSVGIGQISSEVPQNLSASRPQDRQFILSSKKLLLSDSGFYLCAWSGGGGETQYFGPGTRLLVL.